The 20 T cell receptor beta chains presented below share a single source sample, sequenced in a study of shared clonotypes between healthy human individuals. Assay: immunoSEQ multiplex PCR; the TCRdb copy retains only in-frame clones and omits some. The sample includes some 2,000,000 clones, 85% to 95% seen only once; the top ten take 0.13%. The sequenced material came from naive CD4+ T cells sorted from blood. Described subset: CD45RA+ positively selected. The source of these receptors is a man aged 18 to 30 in good health.

The chain uses TRBV30 and TRBJ2-7; TRBD1 is a possible D gene (6 bases). The CDR3 is made up of 12 amino acids. Germline V gives CDR1 GTSNPN, CDR2 SVGIG (reference sequence). V lost 4 bases, J lost 1 base, and 8 bases lay in between. The CDR3 DNA is TGTGCCTGGAACGACAGGTCCTACGAGCAGTACTTC. Encoded protein: CAWNDRSYEQYF.

The chain combines TRBV28 with TRBJ2-7; 9 bases are shared with TRBD1. The CDR3 consists of 14 residues. The junction had 10 bases not matched to a gene; V was cut back by 8 bases and J by 5 bases. Germline CDR1 reads MDHEN; CDR2 reads SYDVKM. The CDR3 DNA is TGTGCCAGCCTACCGGGACAGGGACCCCACGAGCAGTACTTC. Translation gives CASLPGQGPHEQYF.

With regard to this clone: The identical CDR3 is also encoded by other nucleotide sequences in the sample. V is TRBV2 and J is TRBJ2-5; D gene ambiguous. This CDR3 has 10 residues. Trimming pared 3 bases from V and 5 bases from J, leaving 1 base between. Germline loops: CDR1 SNHLY, CDR2 FYNNEI. CDR3 loop: CASSEETQYF. DNA of the CDR3: TGTGCCAGCAGTGAGGAGACCCAGTACTTC.

This clone appeared once. Other DNA sequences in the sample encode the same CDR3. The V and J genes are TRBV9 and TRBJ2-1; D is possibly TRBD1 or TRBD2 (5 bases each). V was cut by 1 base and J by 0 bases, with 8 bases left in between. The V gene's germline CDR1 is SGDLS and CDR2 YYNGEE. This CDR3 has 15 amino acids. The CDR3, as DNA: TGTGCCAGCAGCGTAACCGGGACCTCCTACAATGAGCAGTTCTTC. Its protein product is CASSVTGTSYNEQFF.

The rearrangement uses TRBV4-3 and TRBJ2-2, with 13 bases identical to TRBD2. This CDR3 is built from 18 residues. Per the germline V gene, CDR1 is LGHNA and CDR2 is YSLEER. Germline trimming cut 0 bases from V and 5 bases from J; bases unmatched to any gene: 6. CDR3: CASSQDLGLAGRTGELFF. CDR3 coding DNA: TGCGCCAGCAGCCAAGACCTGGGACTAGCGGGAAGGACCGGGGAGCTGTTTTTT.

The chain employs TRBV4-1 and TRBJ1-1, with a tentative D call TRBD1 (6 bases). The V and J ends lost 6 bases and 10 bases respectively, with 21 bases between them. Per germline, CDR1 MGHRA and CDR2 YSYEKL. This CDR3 is 14 amino acids long. The CDR3 spells CASRPSGGGGGAFF. CDR3 DNA: TGCGCCAGCAGACCATCAGGAGGGGGAGGGGGAGCTTTCTTT.

This chain connects TRBV6-1 to TRBJ2-7, with D perhaps given as TRBD1 or TRBD2 (5 bases each). Looked up from germline, CDR1 is MNHNS and CDR2 is SASEGT. The CDR3 totals 15 residues. Deletions cut 3 bases from V and 6 bases from J, with 18 bases between. CDR3 bases: TGTGCCAGCAGTGAGGCGGGTCTGGGGACGGGCGAGCAGTACTTC. It specifies CASSEAGLGTGEQYF.

The V call is TRBV7-9, the J call TRBJ2-1, with D tentatively TRBD1 or TRBD2 (5 bases each). From germline, CDR1 is SEHNR and CDR2 FQNEAQ (reference sequence). V lost 4 bases and J 4 bases, leaving 14 bases between the germline ends. This CDR3 has 15 amino acids. This CDR3 is CASSWDGTVYNEQFF. The CDR3 DNA sequence: TGTGCCAGCAGCTGGGATGGGACGGTATACAATGAGCAGTTCTTC. Full variable domain (remainder filled in from reference TRBV7-9 and TRBJ2-1): DTGVSQNPRHKITKRGQNVTFRCDPISEHNRLYWYRQTLGQGPEFLTYFQNEAQLEKSRLLSDRFSAERPKGSFSTLEIQRTEQGDSAMYLCASSWDGTVYNEQFFGPGTRLTVL.

Of note for this clone: At the DNA level, this CDR3 is encoded by other sequences in the same sample as well. The V gene is TRBV10-3, the J gene TRBJ2-3; 8 bases map to TRBD2. The V gene end was trimmed by 7 bases and the J gene end by 3 bases; junction bases not matched to a gene: 6. The length of the CDR3 is 14 residues. CDR1 is ENHRY and CDR2 is SYGVKD in the germline V gene. The CDR3 region has the DNA TGTGCCATCAAGGGCACTAGCGGAACAGATACGCAGTATTTT. It specifies CAIKGTSGTDTQYF.

Remarks on this clone: Other nucleotide sequences from this sample produce the same CDR3. The genes are TRBV29-1 and TRBJ2-7, with unresolved D. With 3 bases removed from V and 1 base from J, the gap between germline ends came to 4 bases. The CDR3 runs to 11 residues. Germline loops: CDR1 SQVTM, CDR2 ANQGSEA. The CDR3 spells CSVELSYEQYF. Written as DNA, the CDR3 is TGCAGCGTTGAGCTGTCCTACGAGCAGTACTTC.

In this sample, this clone turned up once. The V call is TRBV6-6, the J call TRBJ2-1, with 8 bases lining up with TRBD2. V was pared by 2 bases and J by 4 bases, with 7 bases of the junction left unmatched. CDR3 size: 16 residues. Germline values: CDR1 MNHNY, CDR2 SVGAGI (reference sequence). The CDR3 DNA reads TGTGCCAGCAGTTACGGGCGGGAGGCCCAATACAATGAGCAGTTCTTC. Translation gives CASSYGREAQYNEQFF.

The V gene is TRBV6-5, the J gene TRBJ2-5; D could derive from TRBD1 or TRBD2 (6 bases each). Trimming pared 7 bases from V and 5 bases from J, leaving 17 bases between. Germline V gene lookup returns CDR1 MNHEY and CDR2 SVGAGI. The CDR3 extends over 14 amino acids. The CDR3 region is CASTRGAGQETQYF. The CDR3 bases are TGTGCCAGCACTAGGGGGGCAGGGCAGGAGACCCAGTACTTC.

A single count supports this clone. The chain couples TRBV6-5 to TRBJ2-2; TRBD1 aligns across 8 bases. V lost 8 bases to trimming and J lost 4 bases; unmatched junction nucleotides: 3. The CDR3 is 13 residues long. CDR1 is MNHEY, CDR2 SVGAGI, per germline. The CDR3 DNA is TGTGCCAGCGGGACAGGACCCACCGGGGAGCTGTTTTTT. It yields the protein CASGTGPTGELFF.

V and J are TRBV6-1 and TRBJ1-1; no clear D. The V end was cut by 1 base, the J end by 4 bases, with 7 bases between. Germline CDR1 reads MNHNS; CDR2 reads SASEGT. The CDR3 contains 13 residues. CDR3 amino acids: CASSEVGRTEAFF. The CDR3 DNA reads as TGTGCCAGCAGTGAAGTTGGTCGCACTGAAGCTTTCTTT.

This sequence joins TRBV6-6 and TRBJ2-3; a weak D match, TRBD2 (6 bases). Germline assignment: CDR1 MNHNY and CDR2 SVGAGI (reference sequence). CDR3 size: 16 residues. The ends were cut back, 5 bases at V and 5 bases at J, with 20 bases in the middle. The DNA for the CDR3 is TGTGCCAGCAGTAGACCCGGGACTCAAACTTTAGATACGCAGTATTTT. It codes for CASSRPGTQTLDTQYF.

The chain couples TRBV6-1 to TRBJ2-7, with a weak D call TRBD1 (5 bases). With 4 bases removed from V and 1 base from J, the gap between germline ends came to 11 bases. CDR1 is MNHNS and CDR2 is SASEGT in the germline V gene. The CDR3 consists of 14 residues. The CDR3 region has the DNA TGTGCCAGCAGTGTGGCAGGGCGATCCTACGAGCAGTACTTC. Protein sequence: CASSVAGRSYEQYF.

The chain couples TRBV27 to TRBJ1-2, with D perhaps matching TRBD1 (5 bases). The germline V gene encodes CDR1 MNHEY and CDR2 SMNVEV (reference sequence). The CDR3 runs to 13 residues. V was clipped by 3 bases and J by 4 bases, with 9 bases between them. CDR3 coding DNA: TGTGCCAGCAGTTTCAACCAGGGCTATGGCTACACCTTC. Its protein is CASSFNQGYGYTF.

The chain combines TRBV5-4 with TRBJ2-7, with TRBD1 matching 7 bases. Trimming cost V 2 bases and J 4 bases; bases outside gene matches: 6. Germline V gives CDR1 SGHNT, CDR2 YYREEE (reference sequence). This CDR3 region has 14 residues. CDR3 in DNA: TGTGCCAGCAGCTTAAGAGGGGGCAGGTACGAGCAGTACTTC. Protein sequence: CASSLRGGRYEQYF.

V and J are TRBV15 and TRBJ2-1; 10 positions match TRBD1. V was pared by 0 bases and J by 4 bases, with 3 bases of the junction left unmatched. The CDR3 loop spans 16 amino acids. Germline V gene sequence: CDR1 LNHNV, CDR2 YYDKDF (reference sequence). The CDR3 sequence: CATSREGTGVYNEQFF. DNA of the CDR3: TGTGCCACCAGCAGAGAAGGGACAGGGGTATACAATGAGCAGTTCTTC.

This chain uses TRBV7-2 with TRBJ1-1; tentatively, D is TRBD1 (5 bases). CDR1 and CDR2 (germline): SGHTA, FQGNSA. The CDR3 has 16 residues. The V and J ends lost 5 bases and 0 bases respectively, with 16 bases between them. CDR3 DNA: TGTGCCAGCAGCCCGCTCACGACAGACATGAACACTGAAGCTTTCTTT. This gives the protein CASSPLTTDMNTEAFF.